The 21 T cell receptor beta chains given below trace back to one sample, sequenced in a study of Ad26.COV2.S vaccination and SARS-CoV-2 variants. Treatment noted: 15 to 20 received Ad26.COV2.S at low or high dose, single or two shots; about 5 received placebo; per-sample allocation not given. Sample collection was performed on day 63 after the first vaccine or placebo injection. TCRdb's table, derived via immunoSEQ multiplex PCR, lists solely in-frame clones and lacks some. The repertoire holds 400,000 to 450,000 clones, with 90% as singletons. The source material was peripheral blood, sampled in a trial of Ad26.COV2.S vaccine versus placebo. These receptor sequences come from a person aged 18-60 years who received the Ad26.COV2.S COVID-19 vaccine or a placebo.

The chain recombines TRBV5-4 with TRBJ2-6, with TRBD2 matching over 10 bases. V shed 4 bases and J 3 bases; nucleotides not matched to a gene: 10. The germline V gene encodes CDR1 SGHNT and CDR2 YYREEE (reference sequence). The CDR3 runs to 18 residues. DNA for the CDR3: TGTGCCAGCAGCCCCATAGCGGGAGGCGGGAGTGGGGCCAACGTCCTGACTTTC. Translating it yields CASSPIAGGGSGANVLTF.

The chain is built from TRBV12-5 and TRBJ2-5; TRBD2 matches at 7 bases. Germline-derived CDR1 and CDR2 are LGHNT and FRNRAP. The CDR3 extends over 12 amino acids. V shed 8 bases and J 3 bases; nucleotides not matched to a gene: 3. In DNA form, the CDR3 reads TGTGCTAGTTCCCTAGCGGAAGAGACCCAGTACTTC. It encodes CASSLAEETQYF.

The gene calls are TRBV7-3 and TRBJ1-1; D may be TRBD1 (5 bases). Germline CDR1 and CDR2: SGHTA and FQGTGA. V shed 5 bases and J shed 5 bases, with 12 bases lying between them. The CDR3 runs 13 residues. The CDR3 nucleotides read TGTGCCAGCAGCCCCGCTTGGGGGACTGAAGCTTTCTTT. This gives the protein CASSPAWGTEAFF. Full variable domain (outside the CDR3, taken from reference TRBV7-3 and TRBJ1-1): GAGVSQTPSNKVTEKGKYVELRCDPISGHTALYWYRQSLGQGPEFLIYFQGTGAADDSGLPNDRFFAVRPEGSVSTLKIQRTERGDSAVYLCASSPAWGTEAFFGQGTRLTVV.

The chain is built from TRBV6-6 and TRBJ2-7, with TRBD2 identical over 10 bases. V lost 2 bases to trimming and J lost 3 bases; unmatched junction nucleotides: 1. The CDR3 runs 14 residues. Germline V CDR1 and CDR2: MNHNY, SVGAGI (reference sequence). CDR3: CASSYGTSDYEQYF. The DNA for the CDR3 is TGTGCCAGCAGTTACGGGACTAGCGACTACGAGCAGTACTTC.

The chain couples TRBV4-3 to TRBJ2-1; 11 bases align to TRBD2. V shed 2 bases and J 7 bases; nucleotides not matched to a gene: 4. The CDR3 runs 15 residues. Germline CDR1 LGHNA, CDR2 YSLEER. This CDR3 reads CASSQLAGGWNEQFF. The CDR3, as DNA: TGCGCCAGCAGCCAACTAGCGGGAGGATGGAATGAGCAGTTCTTC.

The CDR3 region has the DNA TGTGCCAGCAGCTTAGGGGACACCCCCTACGAGCAGTACTTC. Its protein is CASSLGDTPYEQYF. The rearrangement links TRBV7-2 to TRBJ2-7; a weak D match, TRBD1 (6 bases). This CDR3 region has 14 residues. V lost 1 base and J 2 bases, leaving 9 bases between the germline ends. Germline assignment: CDR1 SGHTA and CDR2 FQGNSA.

This clone was observed once. The chain couples TRBV28 to TRBJ2-7, with D perhaps matching TRBD1 (5 bases). Germline assignment: CDR1 MDHEN and CDR2 SYDVKM. Between the trimmed V and J ends, which lost 2 bases and 6 bases, there was a span of 11 bases. The CDR3 sequence is 13 residues long. The CDR3 sequence: CASSLPPRGEQYF. The CDR3 DNA is TGTGCCAGCAGTTTACCCCCTAGGGGCGAGCAGTACTTC.

CDR3 nucleotides: TGTGCCAGCAGCCCCCAGTCGGGAGGGTCGGGTAATTCACCCCTCCACTTT. It translates to CASSPQSGGSGNSPLHF. The V gene is TRBV9, the J gene TRBJ1-6; D gene unclear. CDR1 and CDR2 (germline): SGDLS, YYNGEE. This CDR3 has 17 amino acids. Trimming shortened V by 4 bases and J by 6 bases, and 20 bases separated the two germline ends.

The chain has TRBV21-1 and TRBJ2-7. TRBV21-1 corresponds to a pseudogene. The CDR3 covers 15 residues. Written as DNA, the CDR3 is TGTGCCAGCAGCTTGGGGGAAGGGAAGCTCTACGAGCAGTACTTC. Protein product: CASSLGEGKLYEQYF.

The rearrangement joins TRBV7-6 to TRBJ2-5; 9 bases fit TRBD2. V trimming: 2 bases; J trimming: 3 bases; junction bases outside the gene matches: 4. The CDR3 length is 15 residues. The germline V gene encodes CDR1 SGHVS and CDR2 FNYEAQ. CDR3 nucleotide sequence: TGTGCCAGCAGCTTACTAGGCGGGAGGGAAGAGACCCAGTACTTC. Translation gives CASSLLGGREETQYF.

This sequence joins TRBV7-6 and TRBJ2-2; 10 positions agree with TRBD2. Germline CDR1 reads SGHVS; CDR2 reads FNYEAQ. The V and J ends lost 5 bases and 6 bases, in that order; junction bases with no gene match: 15. The CDR3 contains 18 residues. CDR3 protein: CASSPTSRPTSGSGELFF. CDR3 DNA: TGTGCCAGCAGCCCAACTTCTCGACCGACTAGCGGGTCCGGGGAGCTGTTTTTT.

The rearrangement links TRBV11-3 to TRBJ2-1, with 10 bases fitting TRBD2. V dropped 3 bases and J dropped 5; count of bases not matched to a gene: 4. This CDR3 comprises 15 residues. CDR1 and CDR2 (germline): SGHNT, YENEEA. CDR3 sequence reads: CASSFGLAGDNEQFF. Written as DNA, the CDR3 is TGTGCCAGCAGCTTTGGGCTAGCGGGAGACAATGAGCAGTTCTTC. The variable domain in full, completed from reference TRBV11-3 and TRBJ2-1, reads EAGVVQSPRYKIIEKKQPVAFWCNPISGHNTLYWYLQNLGQGPELLIRYENEEAVDDSQLPKDRFSAERLKGVDSTLKIQPAELGDSAVYLCASSFGLAGDNEQFFGPGTRLTVL.

The chain has TRBV5-8 and TRBJ2-5, with D unclear. The germline V gene has CDR1 SGHTS and CDR2 YDEGEE. The V and J ends lost 0 bases and 3 bases respectively, with 12 bases between them. The length of the CDR3 is 15 residues. For the CDR3, the DNA is TGTGCCAGCAGCTTGGTTACCAACGGAGAAGAGACCCAGTACTTC. It yields the protein CASSLVTNGEETQYF.

V gene TRBV6-2 or TRBV6-3 combines with J gene TRBJ1-6; D is ambiguous. Germline V gene lookup returns CDR1 MNHEY and CDR2 SVGEGT. The V end lost 0 bases, the J end lost 9 bases, and 6 bases lay between the germline ends. CDR3 length: 13 residues. The CDR3 DNA follows: TGTGCCAGCAGTTACTCCCGCGGTTCACCCCTCCACTTT. It yields the protein CASSYSRGSPLHF.

The chain employs TRBV10-3 and TRBJ1-1; maybe TRBD1 (6 bases). Looked up from germline, CDR1 is ENHRY and CDR2 is SYGVKD. The CDR3 covers 11 residues. V was clipped by 11 bases and J by 5 bases, with 12 bases between them. This CDR3 reads CASEQGTEAFF. DNA of the CDR3: TGTGCCTCTGAACAGGGAACTGAAGCTTTCTTT.

This clone was seen only a few times. This rearrangement joins TRBV7-3 to TRBJ1-1; D remains unclear. CDR1 and CDR2 (germline): SGHTA, FQGTGA. CDR3 length equals 13 residues. V was shortened by 0 bases and J by 5 bases, with 7 bases between the two germline ends. CDR3 loop: CASSLTVGTEAFF. The DNA of the CDR3 is TGTGCCAGCAGCTTAACGGTGGGGACTGAAGCTTTCTTT.

The chain couples TRBV7-2 to TRBJ2-1; the match to TRBD2 covers 12 bases. The germline V gene encodes CDR1 SGHTA and CDR2 FQGNSA. After removal of 5 bases from V and 8 bases from J, the junction contained 13 bases not matched to a gene. The CDR3 spans 17 residues. Written as DNA, the CDR3 is TGTGCCAGCAGCCCACATAGGGGAGGACTAGCGGGATATGAGCAGTTCTTC. Translation gives CASSPHRGGLAGYEQFF.

This clone came up once. The chain carries TRBV27 and TRBJ2-1; TRBD1 agrees at 9 bases. Losses at the gene ends were 7 bases for V and 11 bases for J; bases not matched to a gene: 12. CDR3 length: 14 amino acids. CDR1 and CDR2 from the germline V gene are MNHEY and SMNVEV (reference sequence). The CDR3 protein is CASTPGTGSGKQFF. In DNA form, the CDR3 reads TGTGCCAGCACCCCCGGGACAGGGTCCGGTAAGCAGTTCTTC.

J is TRBJ2-3 and V is TRBV5-6; 15 positions match TRBD2. Germline lookup yields CDR1 SGHDT and CDR2 YYEEEE. This CDR3 spans 17 amino acids. Trimming at V came to 4 bases and at J to 2 bases, leaving 5 bases not matched to a gene. The CDR3 coding sequence is TGTGCCAGCAGCATAGGACTAGCGGGAGGGACCACAGATACGCAGTATTTT. This translates into CASSIGLAGGTTDTQYF.

This clone showed up just once. The chain has TRBV27 and TRBJ2-6; TRBD1 agrees at 7 bases. Germline trimming cut 11 bases from V and 6 bases from J; bases unmatched to any gene: 10. The CDR3 has 14 residues. Germline V gene lookup returns CDR1 MNHEY and CDR2 SMNVEV (reference sequence). In nucleotides, the CDR3 is TGTGCCCATTCCGCAGGGGGAGCGGCCAACGTCCTGACTTTC. Translated, it gives CAHSAGGAANVLTF.

The chain is built from TRBV7-6 and TRBJ2-2; 8 nucleotides align to TRBD1. Germline CDR1 and CDR2: SGHVS and FNYEAQ. The CDR3 spans 16 residues. V trimming: 7 bases; J trimming: 3 bases; junction bases outside the gene matches: 10. CDR3: CASTALTGEYTGELFF. The CDR3 DNA reads TGTGCCAGCACCGCTCTGACAGGGGAGTACACCGGGGAGCTGTTTTTT.